These T cell receptor beta chains were read from a single sample in a study of T-cell memory formation after mild COVID-19. A single record per CDR3 protein comes from TCRdb applying MiXCR to the 5' RACE reads. The table lists a few hundred thousand distinct CDR3 sequences, about 27% of them singletons, with around 10% in the top ten. Sequencing was done on a sample of PBMCs or a T cell subset sorted from them (not recorded which). These receptors all come from an adult woman who had mild COVID-19 (a few samples of this study predate the infection). Cell type and time point are not known. Each CDR3 is given with its conserved first and last residue. Fields, in order: J gene, D gene, clone size, V gene, CDR3 protein, CDR3 DNA. D genes are given only for firm matches. Clone size is stated in some rows and not others, as once, few, many or a class when expanded.

>TRBJ2-2|TRBD2|-|TRBV3-1
CASSPSSGDTGELFF
TGTGCCAGCAGCCCATCTAGCGGGGATACCGGGGAGCTGTTTTTT
>TRBJ2-2|TRBD1|few|TRBV7-7
CASSPGTGTNTGELFF
TGTGCTAGCAGCCCGGGGACAGGGACGAACACCGGGGAGCTGTTTTTT
>TRBJ2-1|TRBD1|few|TRBV27
CASSWDRHNEQFF
TGTGCCAGCAGTTGGGACAGACACAATGAGCAGTTCTTC
>TRBJ2-2|-|-|TRBV12-3/TRBV12-4
CASRVWRMGRPGELFF
TGTGCCAGCAGAGTTTGGCGGATGGGAAGACCCGGGGAGCTGTTTTTT
>TRBJ2-2|-|few|TRBV4-1
CASSRGGLDTGELFF
TGCGCCAGCAGCCGGGGGGGCCTGGACACCGGGGAGCTGTTTTTT
>TRBJ1-2|TRBD1|once|TRBV29-1
CSVESPTGPIYGYTF
TGCAGCGTTGAATCCCCGACAGGGCCGATCTATGGCTACACCTTC
>TRBJ2-1|TRBD2|-|TRBV10-3
CAISEPAGVYNEQFF
TGTGCCATCAGTGAGCCAGCGGGAGTCTACAATGAGCAGTTCTTC
>TRBJ2-5|-|few|TRBV20-1
CSARGVTETQYF
TGCAGTGCTCGTGGGGTGACGGAGACCCAGTACTTC
>TRBJ1-2|TRBD1|few|TRBV12-3/TRBV12-4
CASSVDRVYGYTF
TGTGCCAGCAGTGTGGACAGGGTCTATGGCTACACCTTC
>TRBJ2-7|TRBD1|-|TRBV5-1
CASSNGDSSYEQYF
TGCGCCAGCAGCAACGGGGACAGCTCCTACGAGCAGTACTTC
>TRBJ1-1|-|-|TRBV5-1
CASSLETADRTTEAFF
TGCGCCAGCAGCTTGGAAACTGCGGACAGAACCACTGAAGCTTTCTTT
>TRBJ2-1|-|-|TRBV10-3
CAISESMGYEQFF
TGTGCCATCAGTGAGTCGATGGGGTATGAGCAGTTCTTC
>TRBJ1-2|TRBD1|-|TRBV5-1
CASSLGRQGDGYTF
TGCGCCAGCAGCTTGGGAAGACAGGGGGACGGCTACACCTTC
>TRBJ1-1|-|few|TRBV7-8
CASSLVLGGNTEAFF
TGTGCCAGCAGCTTAGTTCTGGGGGGGAACACTGAAGCTTTCTTT
>TRBJ2-3|-|once|TRBV7-6
CASSLGPEQRGDTQYF
TGTGCCAGCAGCTTAGGTCCGGAACAACGGGGAGATACGCAGTATTTT
>TRBJ1-1|-|-|TRBV28
CASSLGGAWTNTEAFF
TGTGCCAGCAGTTTGGGGGGGGCTTGGACAAACACTGAAGCTTTCTTT
>TRBJ2-7|-|-|TRBV5-4
CASSLEGWEQYF
TGTGCCAGCAGCTTGGAAGGCTGGGAACAGTACTTC
>TRBJ2-7|TRBD2|-|TRBV20-1
CSAVTSGRTYEQYF
TGCAGTGCTGTAACTAGCGGGAGGACTTACGAGCAGTACTTC
>TRBJ1-1|-|-|TRBV4-1
CASSQDTGLYTEAFF
TGCGCCAGCAGCCAAGATACAGGCCTATACACTGAAGCTTTCTTT